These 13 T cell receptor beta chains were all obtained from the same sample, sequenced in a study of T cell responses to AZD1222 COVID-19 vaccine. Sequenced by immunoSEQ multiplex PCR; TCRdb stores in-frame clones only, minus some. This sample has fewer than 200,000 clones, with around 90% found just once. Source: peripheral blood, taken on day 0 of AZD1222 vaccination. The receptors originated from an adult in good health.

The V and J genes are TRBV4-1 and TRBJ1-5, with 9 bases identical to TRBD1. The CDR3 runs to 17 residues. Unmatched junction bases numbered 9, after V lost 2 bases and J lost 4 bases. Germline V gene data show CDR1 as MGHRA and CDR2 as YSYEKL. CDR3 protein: CASSQILGQGGNQPQHF. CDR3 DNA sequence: TGCGCCAGCAGCCAAATCCTGGGACAGGGTGGGAATCAGCCCCAGCATTTT.

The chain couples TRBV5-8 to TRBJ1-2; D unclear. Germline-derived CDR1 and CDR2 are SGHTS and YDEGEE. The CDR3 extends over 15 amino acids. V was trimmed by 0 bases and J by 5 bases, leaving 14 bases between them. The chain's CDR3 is CASSLGKSFPYGYTF. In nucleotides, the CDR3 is TGTGCCAGCAGCTTGGGAAAATCCTTTCCGTATGGCTACACCTTC.

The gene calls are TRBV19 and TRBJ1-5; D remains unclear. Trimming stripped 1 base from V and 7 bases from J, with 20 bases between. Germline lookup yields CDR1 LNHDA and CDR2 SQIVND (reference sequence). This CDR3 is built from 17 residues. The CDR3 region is CASSIAPRRRARQPQHF. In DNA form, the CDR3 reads TGTGCCAGTAGTATAGCCCCCCGACGGAGAGCACGGCAGCCCCAGCATTTT.

The CDR3, as DNA: TGCGCCAGCAGTGGTCACCCTGGGGTAGTCGAGAACACCGGGGAGCTGTTTTTT. Protein sequence: CASSGHPGVVENTGELFF. The chain joins TRBV10-2 to TRBJ2-2; D gene uncertain. The CDR3 length is 18 residues. Germline CDR1 is WSHSY and CDR2 is SAAADI. V dropped 4 bases and J dropped 1 base, with 19 bases sitting between them.

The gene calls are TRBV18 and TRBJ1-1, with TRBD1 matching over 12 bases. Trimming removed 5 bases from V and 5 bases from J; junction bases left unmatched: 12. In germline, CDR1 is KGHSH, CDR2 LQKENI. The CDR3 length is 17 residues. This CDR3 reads CASSIAGTGGRRTEAFF. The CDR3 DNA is TGTGCCAGCTCAATCGCCGGGACAGGGGGCAGGAGAACTGAAGCTTTCTTT.

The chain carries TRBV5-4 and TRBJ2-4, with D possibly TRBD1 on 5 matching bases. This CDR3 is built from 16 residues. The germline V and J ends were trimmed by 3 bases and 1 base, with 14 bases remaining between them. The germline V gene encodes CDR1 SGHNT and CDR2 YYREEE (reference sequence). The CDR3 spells CASSWGGGVAKNIQYF. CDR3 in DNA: TGTGCCAGCAGCTGGGGCGGTGGGGTGGCCAAAAACATTCAGTACTTC.

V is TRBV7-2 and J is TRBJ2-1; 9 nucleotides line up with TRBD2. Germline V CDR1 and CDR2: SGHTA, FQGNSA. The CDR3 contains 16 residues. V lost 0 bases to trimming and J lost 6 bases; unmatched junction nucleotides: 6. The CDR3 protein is CASSLAGTSFINEQFF. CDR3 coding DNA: TGTGCCAGCAGCTTAGCGGGGACTAGCTTTATCAATGAGCAGTTCTTC.

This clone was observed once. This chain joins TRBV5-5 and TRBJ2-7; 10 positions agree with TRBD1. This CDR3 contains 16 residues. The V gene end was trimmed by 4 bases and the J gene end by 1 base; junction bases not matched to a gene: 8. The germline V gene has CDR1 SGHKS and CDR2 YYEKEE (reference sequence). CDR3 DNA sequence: TGTGCCAGCAGCACCGTGACAGGGGGCGGTTCCTACGAGCAGTACTTC. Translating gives CASSTVTGGGSYEQYF.

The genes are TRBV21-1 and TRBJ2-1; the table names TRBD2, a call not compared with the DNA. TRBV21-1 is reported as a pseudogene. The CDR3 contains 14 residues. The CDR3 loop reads CASSNPGRCNEQFF. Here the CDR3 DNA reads TGTGCCAGCAGCAACCCAGGGAGGTGCAATGAGCAGTTCTTC.

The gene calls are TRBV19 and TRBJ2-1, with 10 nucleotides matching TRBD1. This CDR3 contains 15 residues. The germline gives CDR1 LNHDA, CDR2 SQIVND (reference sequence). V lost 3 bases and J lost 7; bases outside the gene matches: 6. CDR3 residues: CASSIRDRGQNEQFF. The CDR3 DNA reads TGTGCCAGTAGTATTCGTGACAGGGGGCAGAATGAGCAGTTCTTC.

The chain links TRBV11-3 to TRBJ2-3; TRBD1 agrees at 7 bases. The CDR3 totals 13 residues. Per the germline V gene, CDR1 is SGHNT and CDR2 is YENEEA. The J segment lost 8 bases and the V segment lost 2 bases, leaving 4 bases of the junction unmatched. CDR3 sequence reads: CASSLQQGSTQYF. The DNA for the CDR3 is TGTGCCAGCAGCTTACAACAGGGGAGTACGCAGTATTTT.

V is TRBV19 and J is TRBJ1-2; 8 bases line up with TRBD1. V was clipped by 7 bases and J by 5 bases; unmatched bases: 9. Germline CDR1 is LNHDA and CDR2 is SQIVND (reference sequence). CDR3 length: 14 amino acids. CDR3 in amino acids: CASNFAGGDYGYTF. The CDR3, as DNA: TGTGCCAGTAATTTTGCAGGGGGCGATTATGGCTACACCTTC.

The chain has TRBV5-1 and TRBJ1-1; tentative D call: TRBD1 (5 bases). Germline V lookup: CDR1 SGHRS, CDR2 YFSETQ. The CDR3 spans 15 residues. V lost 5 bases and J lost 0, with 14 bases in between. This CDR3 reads CASSLTGGVNTEAFF. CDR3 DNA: TGCGCCAGCAGTTTGACCGGGGGTGTGAACACTGAAGCTTTCTTT.